This T cell receptor (beta chain) was sequenced during a study of blood T cell repertoires in COVID-19. Study context: PBMCs, B-cell-depleted T cells, or T cells provided the cDNA or gDNA that made up the material.

Recruits, aged about 18 to 89 years, lived in some 25 US areas. Source study methods: Using reference gene primer amplification, nucleated cell counts were estimated. Method: immunoSEQ multiplex PCR; TCRdb's copy keeps in-frame clones and lacks some. The V and J calls and clone size are taken from that table; D and trimming were inferred from the DNA. This table has 250,000 to 300,000 clones, about nine tenths appearing once. This receptor was taken from a man between 18 and 35 years old who had recovered from COVID-19. The sequencing input was PBMCs or T cells enriched from blood (not recorded which).

The DNA of the CDR3 is TGTGCCAGCAGTCCCCTCACTAGCGGGAGGAACACAGATACGCAGTATTTT. It is translated as CASSPLTSGRNTDTQYF. The chain employs TRBV21-1 and TRBJ2-3; TRBD2, the D gene given by the table, was not confirmed from the DNA. TRBV21-1 is labeled a pseudogene. The CDR3 runs 17 residues.